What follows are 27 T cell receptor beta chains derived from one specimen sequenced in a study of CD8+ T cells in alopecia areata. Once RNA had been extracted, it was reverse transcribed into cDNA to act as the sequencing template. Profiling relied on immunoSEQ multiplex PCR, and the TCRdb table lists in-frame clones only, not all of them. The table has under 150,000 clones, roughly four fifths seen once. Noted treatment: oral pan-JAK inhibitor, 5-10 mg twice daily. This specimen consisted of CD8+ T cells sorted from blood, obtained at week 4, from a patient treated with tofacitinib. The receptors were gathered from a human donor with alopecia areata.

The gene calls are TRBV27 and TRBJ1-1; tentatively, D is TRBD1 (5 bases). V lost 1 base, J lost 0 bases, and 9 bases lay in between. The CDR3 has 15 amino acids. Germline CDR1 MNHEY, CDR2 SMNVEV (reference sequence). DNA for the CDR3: TGTGCCAGCAGTTTATACAGGTCAATGAACACTGAAGCTTTCTTT. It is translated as CASSLYRSMNTEAFF.

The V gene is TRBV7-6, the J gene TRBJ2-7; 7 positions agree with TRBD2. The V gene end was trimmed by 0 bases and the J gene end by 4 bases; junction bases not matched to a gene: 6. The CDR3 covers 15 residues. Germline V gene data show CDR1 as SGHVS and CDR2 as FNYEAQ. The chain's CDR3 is CASSLAGTTSYEQYF. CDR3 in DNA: TGTGCCAGCAGCTTAGCAGGGACTACCTCGTACGAGCAGTACTTC.

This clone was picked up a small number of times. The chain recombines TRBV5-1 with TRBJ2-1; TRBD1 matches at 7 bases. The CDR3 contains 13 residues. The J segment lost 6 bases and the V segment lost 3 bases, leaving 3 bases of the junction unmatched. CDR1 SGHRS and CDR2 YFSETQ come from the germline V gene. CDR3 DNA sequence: TGCGCCAGCAGCTGGGGACAGCCCAATGAGCAGTTCTTC. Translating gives CASSWGQPNEQFF.

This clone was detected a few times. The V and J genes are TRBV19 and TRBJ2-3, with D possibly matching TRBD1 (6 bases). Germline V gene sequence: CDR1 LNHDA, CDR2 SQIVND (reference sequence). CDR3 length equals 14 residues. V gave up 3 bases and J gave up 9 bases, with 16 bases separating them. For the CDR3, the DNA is TGTGCCAGTAGTATTGACAGGTCGAGCGACACGCAGTATTTT. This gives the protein CASSIDRSSDTQYF.

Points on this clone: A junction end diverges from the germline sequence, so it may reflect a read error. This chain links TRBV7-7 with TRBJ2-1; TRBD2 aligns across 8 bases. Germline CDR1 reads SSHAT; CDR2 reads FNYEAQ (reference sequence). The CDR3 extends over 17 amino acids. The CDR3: CASSLVCERGYYNEQFF. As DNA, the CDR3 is TGTGCTAGCAGCTTAGTCTGTGAGCGGGGGTATTACAATGAGCAGTTCTTC.

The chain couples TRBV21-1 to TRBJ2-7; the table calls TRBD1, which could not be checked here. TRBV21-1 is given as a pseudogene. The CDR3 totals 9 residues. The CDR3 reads CAQSHEQYF. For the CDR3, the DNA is TGTGCCCAGTCCCACGAGCAGTACTTC.

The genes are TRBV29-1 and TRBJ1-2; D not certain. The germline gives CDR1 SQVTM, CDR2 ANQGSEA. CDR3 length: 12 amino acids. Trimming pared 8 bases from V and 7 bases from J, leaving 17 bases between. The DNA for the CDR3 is TGCAGCACCCAGACAAGGGCAGGTGGCTACACCTTC. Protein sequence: CSTQTRAGGYTF.

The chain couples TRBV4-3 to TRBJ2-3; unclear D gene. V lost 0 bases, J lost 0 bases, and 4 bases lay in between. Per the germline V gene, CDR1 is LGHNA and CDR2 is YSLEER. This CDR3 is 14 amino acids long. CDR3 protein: CASSQDVSTDTQYF. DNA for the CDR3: TGCGCCAGCAGCCAAGACGTCAGCACAGATACGCAGTATTTT.

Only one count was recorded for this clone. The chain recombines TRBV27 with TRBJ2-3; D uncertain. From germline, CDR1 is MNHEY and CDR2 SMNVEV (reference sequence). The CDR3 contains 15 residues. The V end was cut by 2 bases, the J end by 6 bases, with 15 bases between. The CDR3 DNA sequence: TGTGCCAGCAGTTTACGGAAGACTGCCGGCGATACGCAGTATTTT. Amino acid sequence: CASSLRKTAGDTQYF.

The CDR3 DNA follows: TGTGCCAGCAGGACCCTACAGGGGAGTGAGCAGTACTTC. This translates into CASRTLQGSEQYF. J is TRBJ2-5 and V is TRBV27; 7 bases align to TRBD1. This CDR3 region has 13 residues. Germline CDR1 and CDR2: MNHEY and SMNVEV (reference sequence). V lost 6 bases, J lost 11 bases, and 12 bases stayed unmatched.

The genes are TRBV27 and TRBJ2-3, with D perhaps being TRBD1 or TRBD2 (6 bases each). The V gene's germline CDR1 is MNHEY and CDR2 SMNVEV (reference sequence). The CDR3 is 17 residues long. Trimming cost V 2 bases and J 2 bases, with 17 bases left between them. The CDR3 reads CASSLLWVGGFTDTQYF. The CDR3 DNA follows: TGTGCCAGCAGTTTACTCTGGGTGGGGGGCTTCACAGATACGCAGTATTTT.

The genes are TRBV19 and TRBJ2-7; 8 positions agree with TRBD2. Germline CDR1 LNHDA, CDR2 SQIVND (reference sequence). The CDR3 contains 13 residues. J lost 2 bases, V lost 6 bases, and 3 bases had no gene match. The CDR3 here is CASSGGEPYEQYF. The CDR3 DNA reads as TGTGCCAGTAGCGGGGGGGAACCCTACGAGCAGTACTTC.

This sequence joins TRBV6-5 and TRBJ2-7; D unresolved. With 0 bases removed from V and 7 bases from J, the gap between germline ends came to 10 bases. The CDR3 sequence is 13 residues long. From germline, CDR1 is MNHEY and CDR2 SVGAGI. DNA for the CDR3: TGTGCCAGCAGTTACTCGGAACAGCTGGAGCAGTACTTC. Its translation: CASSYSEQLEQYF.

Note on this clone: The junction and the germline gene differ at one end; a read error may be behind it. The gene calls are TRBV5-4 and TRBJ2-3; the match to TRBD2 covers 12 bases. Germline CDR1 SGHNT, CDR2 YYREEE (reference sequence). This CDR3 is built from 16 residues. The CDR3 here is CASSLGYGLAGTSNSF. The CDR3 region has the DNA TGTGCCAGCAGCTTGGGCTATGGACTAGCGGGGACCTCTAATAGTTTT.

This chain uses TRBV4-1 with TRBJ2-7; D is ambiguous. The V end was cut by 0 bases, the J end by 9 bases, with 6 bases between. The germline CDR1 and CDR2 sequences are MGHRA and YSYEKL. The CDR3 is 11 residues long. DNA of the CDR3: TGCGCCAGCAGCCAAGATGCGGCGCAGTACTTC. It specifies CASSQDAAQYF.

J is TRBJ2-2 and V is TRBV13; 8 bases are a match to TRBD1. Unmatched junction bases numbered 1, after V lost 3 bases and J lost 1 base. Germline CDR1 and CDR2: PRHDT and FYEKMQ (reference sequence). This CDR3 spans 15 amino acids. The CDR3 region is CASSFGQGNTGELFF. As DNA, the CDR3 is TGTGCCAGCAGCTTCGGACAGGGGAACACCGGGGAGCTGTTTTTT. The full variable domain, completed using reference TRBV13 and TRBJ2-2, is AAGVIQSPRHLIKEKRETATLKCYPIPRHDTVYWYQQGPGQDPQFLISFYEKMQSDKGSIPDRFSAQQFSDYHSELNMSSLELGDSALYFCASSFGQGNTGELFFGEGSRLTVL.

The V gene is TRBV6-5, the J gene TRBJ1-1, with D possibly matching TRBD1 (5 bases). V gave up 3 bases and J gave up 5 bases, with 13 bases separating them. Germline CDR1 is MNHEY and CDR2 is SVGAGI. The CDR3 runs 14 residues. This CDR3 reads CASSYRTPGTEAFF. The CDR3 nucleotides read TGTGCCAGCAGTTATCGGACACCCGGGACTGAAGCTTTCTTT.

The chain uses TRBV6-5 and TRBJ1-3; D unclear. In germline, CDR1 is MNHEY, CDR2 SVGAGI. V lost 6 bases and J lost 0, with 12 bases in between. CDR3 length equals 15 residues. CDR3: CASSISGSSGNTIYF. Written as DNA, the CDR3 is TGTGCCAGCAGCATATCGGGGAGCTCTGGAAACACCATATATTTT.

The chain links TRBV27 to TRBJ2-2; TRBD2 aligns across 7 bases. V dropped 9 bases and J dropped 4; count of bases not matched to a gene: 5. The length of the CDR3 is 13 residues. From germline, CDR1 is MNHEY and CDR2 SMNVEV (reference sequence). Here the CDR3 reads CASAGEITGELFF. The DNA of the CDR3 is TGTGCCAGTGCGGGGGAGATCACCGGGGAGCTGTTTTTT.

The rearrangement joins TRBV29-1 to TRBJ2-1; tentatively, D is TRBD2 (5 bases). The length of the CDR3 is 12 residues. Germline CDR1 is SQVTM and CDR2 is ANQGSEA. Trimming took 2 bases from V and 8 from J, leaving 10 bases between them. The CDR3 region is CSVESGVDEQFF. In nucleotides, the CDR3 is TGCAGCGTTGAATCCGGGGTTGATGAGCAGTTCTTC.

The CDR3 DNA reads as TGTGCCAGCAGCGGCCGCCAGGAACATCGAATATCCTACAATGAGCAGTTCTTC. The encoded protein is CASSGRQEHRISYNEQFF. This sequence joins TRBV7-9 and TRBJ2-1; D ambiguous. Deletions cut 5 bases from V and 1 base from J, with 21 bases between. CDR1 SEHNR and CDR2 FQNEAQ come from the germline V gene (reference sequence). The CDR3 loop spans 18 amino acids.

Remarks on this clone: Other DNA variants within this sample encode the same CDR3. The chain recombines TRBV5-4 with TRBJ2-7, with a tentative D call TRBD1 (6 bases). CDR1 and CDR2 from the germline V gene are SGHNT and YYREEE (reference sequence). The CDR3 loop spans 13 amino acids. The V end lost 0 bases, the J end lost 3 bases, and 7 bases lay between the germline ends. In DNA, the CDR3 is TGTGCCAGCAGCTTGGCACAGGGCTACGAGCAGTACTTC. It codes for CASSLAQGYEQYF.

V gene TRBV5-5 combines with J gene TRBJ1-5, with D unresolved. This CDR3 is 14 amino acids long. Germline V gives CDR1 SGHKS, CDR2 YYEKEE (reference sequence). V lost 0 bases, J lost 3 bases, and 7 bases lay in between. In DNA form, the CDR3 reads TGTGCCAGCAGCTTGGGATACGACAATCAGCCCCAGCATTTT. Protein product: CASSLGYDNQPQHF.

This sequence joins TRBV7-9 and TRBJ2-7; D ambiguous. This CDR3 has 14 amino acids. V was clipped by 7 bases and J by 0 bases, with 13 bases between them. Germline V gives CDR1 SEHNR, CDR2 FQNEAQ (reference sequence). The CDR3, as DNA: TGTGCCAGCACCTGGGTGGGTCCCTCCTACGAGCAGTACTTC. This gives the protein CASTWVGPSYEQYF.

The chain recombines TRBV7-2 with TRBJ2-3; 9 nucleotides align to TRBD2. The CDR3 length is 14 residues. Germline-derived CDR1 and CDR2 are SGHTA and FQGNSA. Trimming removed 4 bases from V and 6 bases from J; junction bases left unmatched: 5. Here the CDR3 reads CASSSGLAGDTQYF. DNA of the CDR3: TGTGCCAGCAGCTCGGGACTAGCAGGGGATACGCAGTATTTT.

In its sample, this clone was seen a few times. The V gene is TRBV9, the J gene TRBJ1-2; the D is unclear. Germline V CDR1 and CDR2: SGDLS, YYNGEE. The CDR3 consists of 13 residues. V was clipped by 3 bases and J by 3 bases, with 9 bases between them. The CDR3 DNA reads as TGTGCCAGCAGCGCCGACGGGTACTATGGCTACACCTTC. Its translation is CASSADGYYGYTF.

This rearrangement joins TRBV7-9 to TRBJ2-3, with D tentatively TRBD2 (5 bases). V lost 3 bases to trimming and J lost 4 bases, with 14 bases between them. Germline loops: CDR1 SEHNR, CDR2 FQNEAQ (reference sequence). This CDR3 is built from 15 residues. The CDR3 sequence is CASSFGWIGADTQYF. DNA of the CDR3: TGTGCCAGCAGCTTCGGGTGGATCGGGGCAGATACGCAGTATTTT.